Below are 20 T cell receptor beta chains sequenced from a single sample in a study of Graves' ophthalmopathy and Graves' hyperthyroidism. The authors amplified TCR beta CDR3 regions from RNA transcripts. HTBI-primed RT-PCR formed the first round, and a multiplex PCR formed the second. TCRdb re-derived calls from the multiplex PCR reads in MiXCR, one entry per CDR3 protein. The table shows around 1.1 million distinct CDR3 sequences, with 35% to 40% occurring only once. Sequences were obtained from peripheral blood or thyroid tissue (not recorded which). These receptors were obtained from an adult man with Graves' hyperthyroidism.

The table lists this clonotype with many counts. The chain links TRBV15 to TRBJ1-1; 8 positions match TRBD1. This CDR3 spans 14 amino acids. The germline V gene encodes CDR1 LNHNV and CDR2 YYDKDF (reference sequence). V gave up 3 bases and J gave up 3 bases; unmatched junction bases: 3. CDR3 protein: CATSRGQDHTEAFF. Written as DNA, the CDR3 is TGTGCCACCAGCAGGGGACAGGACCACACTGAAGCTTTCTTT.

The chain recombines TRBV6-5 with TRBJ2-6, with 7 nucleotides matching TRBD2. In germline, CDR1 is MNHEY, CDR2 SVGAGI. This CDR3 is built from 14 residues. V lost 7 bases and J lost 4; bases outside the gene matches: 4. DNA of the CDR3: TGTGCCAGCACGCTGGGACTAGGGGCCAACGTCCTGACTTTC. This encodes CASTLGLGANVLTF.

CDR3 DNA: TGCGCCAGCAGCTTCGGTAGGCGGAGCACCGGGGAGCTGTTTTTT. This sequence encodes CASSFGRRSTGELFF. The chain is built from TRBV5-1 and TRBJ2-2; D is undetermined. CDR1 is SGHRS and CDR2 is YFSETQ in the germline V gene. The CDR3 is made up of 15 amino acids. V lost 2 bases and J lost 4, with 12 bases in between.

This clonotype appeared many times. The germline gene is not matched at one end of the junction; a read error may be the cause. The genes are TRBV5-1 and TRBJ1-3; TRBD1 agrees at 9 bases. This CDR3 has 11 amino acids. Germline CDR1 and CDR2: SGHRS and YFSETQ. In nucleotides, the CDR3 is TGCGCCAGCAGTTCGGGACAGGGTTTTCATTTT. It yields the protein CASSSGQGFHF.

The chain recombines TRBV10-3 with TRBJ2-7; D gene unclear. Germline loops: CDR1 ENHRY, CDR2 SYGVKD. This CDR3 contains 14 residues. Trimming removed 2 bases at V and 0 bases at J, with 8 bases between. DNA of the CDR3: TGTGCCATCAGTGAGGTCGGTAGCTCCTACGAGCAGTACTTC. Translation gives CAISEVGSSYEQYF.

This clonotype came up many times. The J gene is TRBJ2-7, the V gene TRBV10-2; no definite D call. Between the trimmed V and J ends, which lost 0 bases and 2 bases, there was a span of 8 bases. Germline loops: CDR1 WSHSY, CDR2 SAAADI. This CDR3 contains 14 residues. The CDR3: CASSESTGPYEQYF. Written as DNA, the CDR3 is TGCGCCAGCAGTGAGTCGACCGGGCCCTACGAGCAGTACTTC.

This clonotype has just a few counts. The chain links TRBV27 to TRBJ1-2; D gene ambiguous. V lost 6 bases and J 2 bases, leaving 7 bases between the germline ends. Germline CDR1 and CDR2: MNHEY and SMNVEV (reference sequence). There are 12 residues in the CDR3. The CDR3 nucleotides read TGTGCCAGCAGAGCTCAGAACTATGGCTACACCTTC. Encoded protein: CASRAQNYGYTF.

The rearrangement joins TRBV6-5 to TRBJ1-1; no firm D call. Trimming took 6 bases from V and 4 from J, leaving 15 bases between them. Germline CDR1 is MNHEY and CDR2 is SVGAGI. The CDR3 has 14 amino acids. CDR3: CASRKNGFGTEAFF. DNA of the CDR3: TGTGCCAGCAGGAAAAATGGGTTTGGCACTGAAGCTTTCTTT.

The chain couples TRBV7-9 to TRBJ2-5; 7 nucleotides agree with TRBD1. The V gene end was trimmed by 1 base and the J gene end by 5 bases; junction bases not matched to a gene: 4. The length of the CDR3 is 14 residues. Germline CDR1 and CDR2: SEHNR and FQNEAQ (reference sequence). The CDR3 protein is CASSLDVQGETQYF. CDR3 coding DNA: TGTGCCAGCAGCTTAGATGTACAGGGGGAGACCCAGTACTTC.

A note on this clonotype: An end of the junction does not agree with germline; a read error may underlie this. This chain uses TRBV2 with TRBJ2-5; D gene ambiguous. Germline CDR1 and CDR2: SNHLY and FYNNEI. CDR3 length: 13 amino acids. This CDR3 is CASGEAPLGTQYF. The CDR3 DNA reads TGTGCCAGCGGTGAAGCGCCCCTTGGGACCCAGTACTTC.

The chain uses TRBV12-3 or TRBV12-4 and TRBJ1-5; D unresolved. V was pared by 6 bases and J by 4 bases, with 10 bases between. The CDR3 spans 13 residues. The CDR3 DNA sequence: TGTGCCAGCAGGGCGGTGATGAATCAGCCCCAGCATTTT. Translating gives CASRAVMNQPQHF.

The V and J genes are TRBV20-1 and TRBJ1-5, with a possible D match to TRBD1 (5 bases). The CDR3 runs to 11 residues. Germline CDR1 DFQATT, CDR2 SNEGSKA (reference sequence). The germline V and J ends were trimmed by 6 bases and 14 bases, with 17 bases remaining between them. In DNA, the CDR3 is TGCAGTGCCGTCCGGGACGGGATCAAGCATTTT. This translates into CSAVRDGIKHF.

This clonotype has only a few counts. The V and J genes are TRBV7-2 and TRBJ1-1; 8 nucleotides agree with TRBD1. Germline-derived CDR1 and CDR2 are SGHTA and FQGNSA. The CDR3 consists of 15 residues. V gave up 8 bases and J gave up 6 bases; unmatched junction bases: 14. CDR3 loop: CASSPATGGSAEAFF. The CDR3 DNA reads TGTGCCAGCTCACCTGCCACAGGGGGTAGTGCTGAAGCTTTCTTT.

In this sample, this clonotype turned up a few times. Compared with germline, one end of the junction differs, possibly owing to a read error. The V gene is TRBV10-3, the J gene TRBJ1-1; no reliable D call. The CDR3 length is 15 residues. Germline loops: CDR1 ENHRY, CDR2 SYGVKD. The CDR3 is CASSSPVGLYTEAFF. DNA of the CDR3: TGTGCCAGCAGTTCCCCCGTAGGTCTCTACACTGAAGCTTTCTTT.

A few counts support this clonotype. J is TRBJ2-7 and V is TRBV10-3; D is possibly TRBD1 (6 bases). Trimming shortened V by 10 bases and J by 1 base, and 17 bases separated the two germline ends. The CDR3 is made up of 14 amino acids. CDR1 is ENHRY, CDR2 SYGVKD, per germline. CDR3 amino acids: CASNGTPKSYEQYF. The CDR3 DNA is TGTGCCAGTAACGGGACACCCAAGTCCTACGAGCAGTACTTC.

The chain couples TRBV5-6 to TRBJ1-2; the D gene is possibly TRBD1 (6 bases). With 4 bases removed from V and 7 bases from J, the gap between germline ends came to 17 bases. The CDR3 is 14 amino acids. CDR1 and CDR2 (germline): SGHDT, YYEEEE. CDR3 nucleotides: TGTGCCAGCAGCCGTGACAGGAATCCCTCTGGCTACACCTTC. It codes for CASSRDRNPSGYTF. Full variable domain (missing parts from reference TRBV5-6 and TRBJ1-2): DAGVTQSPTHLIKTRGQQVTLRCSPKSGHDTVSWYQQALGQGPQFIFQYYEEEERQRGNFPDRFSGHQFPNYSSELNVNALLLGDSALYLCASSRDRNPSGYTFGSGTRLTVV.

This clonotype was detected many times. The rearrangement joins TRBV7-8 to TRBJ2-7, with 7 bases fitting TRBD2. The V gene end was trimmed by 3 bases and the J gene end by 4 bases; junction bases not matched to a gene: 6. The CDR3 covers 14 residues. Germline loops: CDR1 SGHVS, CDR2 FQNEAQ. In DNA, the CDR3 is TGTGCCAGCAGCTTCGGCGGGAGTCAATACGAGCAGTACTTC. Protein product: CASSFGGSQYEQYF.

The gene calls are TRBV9 and TRBJ2-3, with D uncertain. Germline loops: CDR1 SGDLS, CDR2 YYNGEE. The CDR3 totals 13 residues. V was pared by 1 base and J by 5 bases, with 8 bases between. The CDR3 sequence: CASSVMSGDTQYF. The DNA of the CDR3 is TGTGCCAGCAGCGTAATGTCGGGAGATACGCAGTATTTT.

This chain links TRBV29-1 with TRBJ2-5; D remains unclear. V lost 1 base to trimming and J lost 5 bases, with 8 bases between them. CDR1 is SQVTM, CDR2 ANQGSEA, per germline. The CDR3 has 12 amino acids. The chain's CDR3 is CSVEARAETQYF. CDR3 DNA sequence: TGCAGCGTTGAAGCAAGAGCGGAGACCCAGTACTTC.

The table lists this clonotype with many counts. J is TRBJ1-1 and V is TRBV7-2, with D tentatively TRBD1 (5 bases). There are 15 residues in the CDR3. Germline V gene lookup returns CDR1 SGHTA and CDR2 FQGNSA. Trimming pared 5 bases from V and 5 bases from J, leaving 18 bases between. Here the CDR3 DNA reads TGTGCCAGCAGCCCTAGCGGCAGGGCGGGGACTGAAGCTTTCTTT. Amino acid sequence: CASSPSGRAGTEAFF.